The subject of this entry is one T cell receptor (beta chain). Its antigen is unidentified. This record comes from a study of T cell repertoires in cytomegalovirus infection. Study information: Indications of both CMV infection and matching HLA type were provided by public TCR beta signatures.

Using its own MiXCR run on the reads, TCRdb lists one record per CDR3 protein. The repertoire has about 740,000 distinct CDR3 sequences, 35% of them found once; the top ten carry around 3%. Broader study findings: CMV-specific TCR beta clonotypes restricted by HLA-C dominated the ex vivo response. Carriers of CMV plus the relevant HLA were identified by cumulative public TCR beta family frequency.

The V end was cut by 7 bases, the J end by 6 bases, with 18 bases between. In germline, CDR1 is MDHEN, CDR2 SYDVKM. This CDR3 comprises 15 residues. The receptor was derived from a human donor in good health (CMV status not recorded). Some clones in this sample may be carry-over from other donors' samples. Material for sequencing was PBMCs. The chain links TRBV28 to TRBJ2-2; a possible D gene is TRBD2 (6 bases). The CDR3 nucleotides are TGTGCCAGCATTTCATCCGGGACTCGGCCCGGGGAGCTGTTTTTT. Translated: CASISSGTRPGELFF.